This entry lists 18 T cell receptor beta chains sequenced from one sample in a study of glioma-infiltrating T cells after dendritic cell vaccination. Sequencing used immunoSEQ multiplex PCR; TCRdb keeps in-frame clones, though not all of them. The repertoire holds more than 60,000 clones, around 86% seen once, with about 9% in the top ten. The sequencing here drew on blood, taken before dendritic cell vaccination. The receptor set was obtained from a human donor with glioblastoma.

In its sample, this clone was seen once. The chain links TRBV7-2 to TRBJ2-1, with D possibly matching TRBD2 (6 bases). In germline, CDR1 is SGHTA, CDR2 FQGNSA. CDR3 length equals 15 residues. V lost 5 bases to trimming and J lost 4 bases, with 15 bases between them. CDR3 region: CASSTGTAAYNEQFF. The CDR3 DNA reads TGTGCCAGCAGCACCGGGACTGCGGCTTACAATGAGCAGTTCTTC.

This chain joins TRBV6-5 and TRBJ1-5; D is perhaps TRBD1 (6 bases). The V end lost 8 bases, the J end lost 10 bases, and 12 bases lay between the germline ends. Looked up from germline, CDR1 is MNHEY and CDR2 is SVGAGI. The CDR3 spans 11 residues. CDR3: CASGTGSPQHF. The CDR3 coding sequence is TGTGCCAGCGGAACAGGGAGCCCCCAGCATTTT.

This chain joins TRBV2 and TRBJ1-1; D gene unclear. The CDR3 has 14 amino acids. The V gene lost 1 base and the J gene lost 4 bases, with 10 bases spanning the gap. Germline-derived CDR1 and CDR2 are SNHLY and FYNNEI. In DNA form, the CDR3 reads TGTGCCAGCAGTGAAGGGCGCGGTCGCACTGAAGCTTTCTTT. Its translation: CASSEGRGRTEAFF.

As DNA, the CDR3 is TGTGCCTGGAGTCCCTGGGGGGGTTACTACGAGCAGTACTTC. Translated: CAWSPWGGYYEQYF. This chain connects TRBV30 to TRBJ2-7, with 7 bases fitting TRBD2. The CDR3 contains 14 residues. CDR1 and CDR2 from the germline V gene are GTSNPN and SVGIG (reference sequence). V shed 2 bases and J 3 bases; nucleotides not matched to a gene: 7.

This rearrangement joins TRBV10-3 to TRBJ1-1; no definite D call. The germline CDR1 and CDR2 sequences are ENHRY and SYGVKD. The ends were cut back, 6 bases at V and 4 bases at J, with 12 bases in the middle. CDR3 length: 13 amino acids. CDR3 in DNA: TGTGCCATCAGACCACCGGAGGGCACTGAAGCTTTCTTT. It encodes CAIRPPEGTEAFF.

This clone was picked up one time. The rearrangement links TRBV9 to TRBJ1-1; no clear D gene. The CDR3 spans 14 residues. The V gene's germline CDR1 is SGDLS and CDR2 YYNGEE. With 1 base removed from V and 0 bases from J, the gap between germline ends came to 7 bases. The CDR3 region is CASSVNSLNTEAFF. The CDR3 DNA sequence: TGTGCCAGCAGCGTAAACAGTCTGAACACTGAAGCTTTCTTT.

This clone was seen a single time. This chain links TRBV6-5 with TRBJ2-7; 8 bases agree with TRBD1. This CDR3 contains 14 residues. Per germline, CDR1 MNHEY and CDR2 SVGAGI. With 2 bases clipped from V and 2 bases from J, the junction kept 2 bases outside the gene matches. The CDR3 is CASSYRQGPYEQYF. DNA of the CDR3: TGTGCCAGCAGTTACAGACAGGGGCCCTACGAGCAGTACTTC.

The V gene is TRBV15, the J gene TRBJ1-6; D is unresolved. CDR1 LNHNV and CDR2 YYDKDF come from the germline V gene (reference sequence). Trimming cost V 7 bases and J 7 bases, with 17 bases left between them. This CDR3 has 15 residues. DNA for the CDR3: TGTGCCACCAATGATCGGGAACGGAGAAATTCACCCCTCCACTTT. Its translation: CATNDRERRNSPLHF.

The chain is built from TRBV2 and TRBJ1-5; D is perhaps TRBD1 (6 bases). From germline, CDR1 is SNHLY and CDR2 FYNNEI. V shed 5 bases and J shed 7 bases, with 12 bases lying between them. The CDR3 loop spans 13 amino acids. The CDR3 protein is CASSTGWEQPQHF. Written as DNA, the CDR3 is TGTGCCAGCAGTACAGGGTGGGAACAGCCCCAGCATTTT.

The chain uses TRBV7-2 and TRBJ2-7; D possibly corresponds to TRBD1 (6 bases). From germline, CDR1 is SGHTA and CDR2 FQGNSA. The CDR3 runs to 12 residues. The V end was cut by 3 bases, the J end by 6 bases, with 9 bases between. Here the CDR3 DNA reads TGTGCCAGCAGCTTCAGGGGTCGCGAGCAGTACTTC. It is translated as CASSFRGREQYF.

The chain combines TRBV7-2 with TRBJ2-3; 16 nucleotides align to TRBD2. From germline, CDR1 is SGHTA and CDR2 FQGNSA. The CDR3 has 17 residues. The V gene end was trimmed by 7 bases and the J gene end by 6 bases; junction bases not matched to a gene: 10. CDR3 sequence (DNA): TGTGCCAGCATTATTAACCCGGGACTAGCGGGGGGGGATACGCAGTATTTT. This codes for CASIINPGLAGGDTQYF.

The chain couples TRBV28 to TRBJ2-7, with TRBD1 identical over 9 bases. Germline CDR1 is MDHEN and CDR2 is SYDVKM. The V segment lost 6 bases and the J segment 1 base; nucleotides outside the gene matches: 10. CDR3 size: 16 residues. Here the CDR3 reads CASRQGKGTGSYEQYF. The CDR3 nucleotides are TGTGCCAGCAGGCAGGGGAAGGGGACAGGGTCCTACGAGCAGTACTTC. The variable domain in full, with the rest retrieved from reference TRBV28 and TRBJ2-7, is DVKVTQSSRYLVKRTGEKVFLECVQDMDHENMFWYRQDPGLGLRLIYFSYDVKMKEKGDIPEGYSVSREKKERFSLILESASTNQTSMYLCASRQGKGTGSYEQYFGPGTRLTVT.

The chain uses TRBV5-4 and TRBJ2-2; TRBD2 matches at 7 bases. This CDR3 has 15 residues. J gave up 5 bases and V 3 bases, and 7 bases lay outside the gene matches. The germline CDR1 and CDR2 sequences are SGHNT and YYREEE (reference sequence). CDR3: CASSWGRGDTGELFF. For the CDR3, the DNA is TGTGCCAGCAGCTGGGGGAGGGGAGATACCGGGGAGCTGTTTTTT.

This chain joins TRBV6-6 and TRBJ2-7, with TRBD1 matching over 10 bases. From germline, CDR1 is MNHNY and CDR2 SVGAGI (reference sequence). V gave up 6 bases and J gave up 6 bases; unmatched junction bases: 5. This CDR3 has 13 amino acids. CDR3 protein: CASRRGQGGEQYF. The CDR3 DNA is TGTGCCAGCAGACGAGGACAGGGGGGCGAGCAGTACTTC.

The chain is built from TRBV5-5 and TRBJ2-2; the D gene is possibly TRBD1 (6 bases). This CDR3 comprises 16 residues. With 4 bases removed from V and 1 base from J, the gap between germline ends came to 14 bases. Looked up from germline, CDR1 is SGHKS and CDR2 is YYEKEE (reference sequence). CDR3 residues: CASSVEDRRNTGELFF. CDR3 in DNA: TGTGCCAGCAGCGTAGAAGACAGGAGGAACACCGGGGAGCTGTTTTTT. Supplemented by reference TRBV5-5 and TRBJ2-2, the full variable domain reads DAGVTQSPTHLIKTRGQQVTLRCSPISGHKSVSWYQQVLGQGPQFIFQYYEKEERGRGNFPDRFSARQFPNYSSELNVNALLLGDSALYLCASSVEDRRNTGELFFGEGSRLTVL.

V is TRBV2 and J is TRBJ2-5; the D gene is possibly TRBD1 (5 bases). Matching the DNA end better, TRBJ2-7 makes the J call doubtful. In germline, CDR1 is SNHLY, CDR2 FYNNEI. This CDR3 region has 18 residues. CDR3 region: CASRGPGAHLVGSYEQYF. The CDR3 DNA sequence: TGTGCCAGCAGGGGGCCTGGGGCTCACCTAGTAGGGTCCTACGAGCAGTACTTC.

The V call is TRBV28, the J call TRBJ2-7, with D perhaps TRBD2 (5 bases). The CDR3 has 11 residues. V was cut by 10 bases and J by 12 bases, with 19 bases left in between. CDR1 is MDHEN, CDR2 SYDVKM, per germline. The CDR3 here is CATLWRTLTYF. CDR3 coding DNA: TGTGCCACTTTATGGAGGACCCTCACGTACTTC.

The chain uses TRBV19 and TRBJ2-5; 10 positions match TRBD2. The ends lost 4 bases at V and 2 bases at J; junction bases unmatched: 4. The CDR3 has 15 residues. CDR1 is LNHDA, CDR2 SQIVND, per germline (reference sequence). CDR3 bases: TGTGCCAGTAGTACGGGAGCGGGGGGGCAAGAGACCCAGTACTTC. Amino acid sequence: CASSTGAGGQETQYF.